The 25 T cell receptor beta chains listed next were all sequenced from one sample in a study of T-cell reconstitution after alpha-beta-depleted transplantation in children. Preparing the TCRbeta library involved the use of unique molecular identifiers. Via MiXCR, TCRdb re-called the PCR reads, giving one row per CDR3 protein. The repertoire holds about 440,000 distinct CDR3 sequences, with roughly 43% as singletons. This sample comprised PBMCs, obtained before TCRalphabeta/CD19-depleted stem cell transplant. These receptors all stem from a girl aged 2-10 years with aplastic anemia, due to receive a stem cell transplant.

V usage is TRBV7-3 and J usage is TRBJ2-5; no reliable D call. V was clipped by 5 bases and J by 5 bases, with 15 bases between them. From germline, CDR1 is SGHTA and CDR2 FQGTGA. The CDR3 has 14 amino acids. The CDR3 DNA reads TGTGCCAGCAGCCCCGTTGGATCCTGGGAGACCCAGTACTTC. Its translation is CASSPVGSWETQYF.

This clonotype was seen many times. This chain connects TRBV19 to TRBJ2-1; D gene unclear. Trimming removed 3 bases at V and 3 bases at J, with 3 bases between. Per germline, CDR1 LNHDA and CDR2 SQIVND (reference sequence). This CDR3 comprises 12 residues. The CDR3 DNA sequence: TGTGCCAGTAGTATCCACTACAATGAGCAGTTCTTC. As protein: CASSIHYNEQFF.

The chain uses TRBV4-2 and TRBJ2-1; D is undetermined. The germline V and J ends were trimmed by 3 bases and 3 bases, with 6 bases remaining between them. Germline loops: CDR1 LGHNA, CDR2 YNFKEQ. This CDR3 region has 13 residues. The CDR3 region has the DNA TGTGCCAGCAGCCACGACGGCTACAATGAGCAGTTCTTC. Protein: CASSHDGYNEQFF.

This clonotype was found a few times. The chain recombines TRBV6-2 or TRBV6-3 with TRBJ1-6, with a weak D call TRBD1 (6 bases). Looked up from germline, CDR1 is MNHEY and CDR2 is SVGEGT. The germline V and J ends were trimmed by 7 bases and 1 base, with 14 bases remaining between them. The CDR3 runs 16 residues. The CDR3 reads CASTPRRGSYNSPLHF. In DNA form, the CDR3 reads TGTGCCAGCACTCCCCGCAGGGGTTCCTATAATTCACCCCTCCACTTT.

Many counts were recorded for this clonotype. V is TRBV6-1 and J is TRBJ1-5; the D is unclear. V lost 6 bases and J lost 6, with 12 bases in between. The CDR3 is made up of 13 amino acids. Per germline, CDR1 MNHNS and CDR2 SASEGT. CDR3 loop: CASSPDWAQPQHF. CDR3 sequence (DNA): TGTGCCAGCAGCCCCGATTGGGCTCAGCCCCAGCATTTT.

For this clonotype: A much larger clone lies a single base off, so this may be a read error. J is TRBJ2-3 and V is TRBV20-1; D is undetermined. CDR3 length: 13 amino acids. The germline gives CDR1 DFQATT, CDR2 SNEGSKA (reference sequence). The CDR3 nucleotides are TGCAGTGCTAGAAACCCAGGCACAGATACGGAGTATTTT. It codes for CSARNPGTDTEYF.

The V call is TRBV5-6, the J call TRBJ2-5; 7 nucleotides align to TRBD1. CDR1 and CDR2 (germline): SGHDT, YYEEEE. The trim removed 0 bases at V and 2 bases at J, leaving 10 bases unmatched. This CDR3 is 17 amino acids long. The CDR3 sequence: CASSLAFRGLGQETQYF. CDR3 nucleotide sequence: TGTGCCAGCAGCTTGGCCTTTAGGGGGCTTGGACAAGAGACCCAGTACTTC. Drawing the rest from reference TRBV5-6 and TRBJ2-5, the complete variable domain is DAGVTQSPTHLIKTRGQQVTLRCSPKSGHDTVSWYQQALGQGPQFIFQYYEEEERQRGNFPDRFSGHQFPNYSSELNVNALLLGDSALYLCASSLAFRGLGQETQYFGPGTRLLVL.

This clonotype was seen at least ten times. The V and J genes are TRBV5-5 and TRBJ2-2; D call uncertain. V lost 8 bases, J lost 6 bases, and 8 bases lay in between. In germline, CDR1 is SGHKS, CDR2 YYEKEE (reference sequence). CDR3 length: 11 amino acids. The chain's CDR3 is CASSLAGELFF. In DNA, the CDR3 is TGTGCCAGTAGTTTGGCCGGGGAGCTGTTTTTT. The full variable domain, its missing parts supplied by reference TRBV5-5 and TRBJ2-2, is DAGVTQSPTHLIKTRGQQVTLRCSPISGHKSVSWYQQVLGQGPQFIFQYYEKEERGRGNFPDRFSARQFPNYSSELNVNALLLGDSALYLCASSLAGELFFGEGSRLTVL.

This clonotype came up a few times. The rearrangement links TRBV5-6 to TRBJ2-3; the D gene is possibly TRBD1 (8 bases). The germline V gene encodes CDR1 SGHDT and CDR2 YYEEEE. Trimming shortened V by 1 base and J by 1 base, and 13 bases separated the two germline ends. CDR3 length: 16 residues. CDR3 region: CASSLWGGQGTDTQYF. In DNA form, the CDR3 reads TGTGCCAGCAGCTTGTGGGGGGGACAGGGCACAGATACGCAGTATTTT.

V and J are TRBV10-1 and TRBJ2-5; tentative D call: TRBD1 (5 bases). CDR1 is WNHNN and CDR2 is SYGVQD in the germline V gene (reference sequence). This CDR3 has 13 amino acids. V lost 5 bases, J lost 7 bases, and 14 bases lay in between. The CDR3 sequence is CASSRQPETTQYF. The DNA for the CDR3 is TGCGCCAGCAGTCGACAGCCGGAGACGACCCAGTACTTC.

This clonotype was seen repeatedly, ten times or more. V usage is TRBV20-1 and J usage is TRBJ2-1; D uncertain. Per the germline V gene, CDR1 is DFQATT and CDR2 is SNEGSKA (reference sequence). The length of the CDR3 is 14 residues. V was clipped by 0 bases and J by 4 bases, with 10 bases between them. Here the CDR3 DNA reads TGCAGTGCTAGAGATTTGGCTAGATACAATGAGCAGTTCTTC. Amino acid sequence: CSARDLARYNEQFF.

V is TRBV7-7 and J is TRBJ2-1, with 8 bases matching TRBD2. The CDR3 extends over 12 amino acids. Germline V gives CDR1 SSHAT, CDR2 FNYEAQ (reference sequence). The trim removed 8 bases at V and 9 bases at J, leaving 6 bases unmatched. CDR3 region: CASAAGVGEQFF. Here the CDR3 DNA reads TGTGCCAGCGCAGCGGGGGTGGGTGAGCAGTTCTTC.

This sequence joins TRBV5-1 and TRBJ2-7; 10 bases are shared with TRBD1. V trimming: 0 bases; J trimming: 3 bases; junction bases outside the gene matches: 6. The CDR3 spans 16 residues. Germline loops: CDR1 SGHRS, CDR2 YFSETQ. Here the CDR3 DNA reads TGCGCCAGCAGCTTGGGCCGACAGGGGGCCCGCTACGAGCAGTACTTC. Amino acids: CASSLGRQGARYEQYF.

The chain couples TRBV25-1 to TRBJ2-5; a possible D gene is TRBD2 (6 bases). Germline V gene lookup returns CDR1 MGHDK and CDR2 SYGVNS. V gave up 3 bases and J gave up 0 bases, with 17 bases separating them. The CDR3 loop spans 17 amino acids. Here the CDR3 reads CASSDGGARGNQETQYF. The CDR3 DNA reads as TGTGCCAGCAGTGACGGAGGGGCTAGGGGTAACCAAGAGACCCAGTACTTC.

A remark on this clonotype: A read error may account for a junction end that differs from germline. V usage is TRBV5-1 and J usage is TRBJ2-3; 9 nucleotides align to TRBD1. This CDR3 region has 14 residues. Germline values: CDR1 SGHRS, CDR2 YFSETQ. The DNA of the CDR3 is TGCGCCAGCAGATTGGACAGGGGAACAGATACGCAGTATTTT. Residues: CASRLDRGTDTQYF.

This clonotype showed up many times. This sequence joins TRBV2 and TRBJ1-5; the D gene is possibly TRBD1 (5 bases). CDR1 is SNHLY and CDR2 is FYNNEI in the germline V gene. This CDR3 is 17 amino acids long. The V end was cut by 6 bases, the J end by 3 bases, with 21 bases between. The CDR3 sequence: CASSATLQVIHNQPQHF. CDR3 nucleotides: TGTGCCAGCAGCGCGACTCTACAGGTTATCCACAATCAGCCCCAGCATTTT.

The table lists this clonotype with a few counts. The chain links TRBV12-3 or TRBV12-4 to TRBJ2-1; a possible D gene is TRBD2 (6 bases). This CDR3 is 15 amino acids long. Deletions cut 2 bases from V and 10 bases from J, with 18 bases between. The CDR3 DNA sequence: TGTGCCAGCAGTTTAATTCGCGGGGCGGGTGGAGAGCAGTTCTTC. It is translated as CASSLIRGAGGEQFF.

This chain uses TRBV2 with TRBJ1-2, with D possibly being TRBD1 (6 bases). Germline loops: CDR1 SNHLY, CDR2 FYNNEI. V was clipped by 6 bases and J by 3 bases, with 11 bases between them. CDR3 length: 13 residues. CDR3 DNA sequence: TGTGCCAGCAGAGCTACAGGGCACTATGGCTACACCTTC. It yields the protein CASRATGHYGYTF. Full variable domain (outside the CDR3, taken from reference TRBV2 and TRBJ1-2): EPEVTQTPSHQVTQMGQEVILRCVPISNHLYFYWYRQILGQKVEFLVSFYNNEISEKSEIFDDQFSVERPDGSNFTLKIRSTKLEDSAMYFCASRATGHYGYTFGSGTRLTVV.

The V call is TRBV4-1, the J call TRBJ1-3; the D gene is possibly TRBD1 (6 bases). This CDR3 region has 17 residues. V lost 0 bases, J lost 4 bases, and 16 bases lay in between. Germline V gene sequence: CDR1 MGHRA, CDR2 YSYEKL. The CDR3 is CASSQDLYRGLGNTIYF. CDR3 bases: TGCGCCAGCAGCCAAGATCTGTATAGGGGGTTGGGAAACACCATATATTTT.

In this sample, this clonotype turned up many times. The rearrangement uses TRBV20-1 and TRBJ2-1; possible D gene TRBD1, 5 bases. Trimming shortened V by 3 bases and J by 0 bases, and 12 bases separated the two germline ends. From germline, CDR1 is DFQATT and CDR2 SNEGSKA (reference sequence). The CDR3 contains 15 residues. The CDR3 reads CSARVRTFSYNEQFF. In nucleotides, the CDR3 is TGCAGTGCTAGGGTTCGGACATTCTCCTACAATGAGCAGTTCTTC.

This clonotype was detected ten times or more. This rearrangement joins TRBV6-5 to TRBJ2-5; 9 positions agree with TRBD2. The germline V gene has CDR1 MNHEY and CDR2 SVGAGI. The V gene end was trimmed by 4 bases and the J gene end by 4 bases; junction bases not matched to a gene: 10. CDR3 size: 16 residues. CDR3 residues: CASSSGGLAGRETQYF. CDR3 bases: TGTGCCAGCAGTTCTGGGGGACTAGCCGGGAGAGAGACCCAGTACTTC.

This clonotype was recorded a few times. V is TRBV5-1 and J is TRBJ2-5, with a possible D match to TRBD2 (6 bases). Germline-derived CDR1 and CDR2 are SGHRS and YFSETQ. The CDR3 is 15 amino acids. Trimming left V 4 bases short and J 0 bases short, with 13 bases between. The CDR3 is CASSVTGGNQETQYF. The CDR3 coding sequence is TGCGCCAGCAGCGTGACCGGGGGAAACCAAGAGACCCAGTACTTC.

The chain is built from TRBV7-3 and TRBJ2-1; D is perhaps TRBD1 (6 bases). The germline CDR1 and CDR2 sequences are SGHTA and FQGTGA. V shed 1 base and J shed 0 bases, with 13 bases lying between them. The CDR3 runs to 17 residues. The CDR3 protein is CASSLKVGASSYNEQFF. CDR3 nucleotides: TGTGCCAGCAGCTTAAAAGTGGGGGCTAGCTCCTACAATGAGCAGTTCTTC.

This clonotype was seen ten or more times. The V call is TRBV20-1, the J call TRBJ2-3; tentative D call: TRBD2 (5 bases). The ends were cut back, 4 bases at V and 5 bases at J, with 22 bases in the middle. Germline V gene sequence: CDR1 DFQATT, CDR2 SNEGSKA (reference sequence). The CDR3 spans 16 residues. CDR3 protein: CSAIRSAEMTGDTQYF. The CDR3 coding sequence is TGCAGTGCTATACGATCAGCGGAAATGACTGGAGATACGCAGTATTTT.

V and J are TRBV20-1 and TRBJ2-5; 12 bases are a match to TRBD2. V gave up 4 bases and J gave up 1 base; unmatched junction bases: 7. CDR1 and CDR2 (germline): DFQATT, SNEGSKA (reference sequence). This CDR3 has 16 amino acids. DNA of the CDR3: TGCAGTGCTACGAGGGCTAGCGGGAGGGTCCAAGAGACCCAGTACTTC. Residues: CSATRASGRVQETQYF.